This T cell receptor beta chain appears in the sequencing data of a study of T cell responses to AZD1222 COVID-19 vaccine. A word on this clone: As yet, its antigen is unknown.

Losses at the gene ends were 4 bases for V and 4 bases for J; bases not matched to a gene: 5. The V gene's germline CDR1 is SGDLS and CDR2 YYNGEE. The CDR3 is 14 amino acids. Study outcomes and limitations: As reported, nearly half of all spike-specific TCRs target variant regions that are unmutated. The sample set comprised mostly white British donors with more females, and clonal diversity was possibly underestimated.

Sequencing used immunoSEQ multiplex PCR; TCRdb keeps in-frame clones, though not all of them. This sample has 130,000 to 150,000 clones, with 75% to 95% found just once. This chain joins TRBV9 and TRBJ1-1, with 9 bases identical to TRBD1. Sequencing used peripheral blood, obtained on day 0 of MenACWY control vaccination. The source is an adult in good health. CDR3 sequence: CASSSGQGGTEAFF. The CDR3 bases are TGTGCCAGCAGCTCGGGACAGGGAGGCACTGAAGCTTTCTTT.